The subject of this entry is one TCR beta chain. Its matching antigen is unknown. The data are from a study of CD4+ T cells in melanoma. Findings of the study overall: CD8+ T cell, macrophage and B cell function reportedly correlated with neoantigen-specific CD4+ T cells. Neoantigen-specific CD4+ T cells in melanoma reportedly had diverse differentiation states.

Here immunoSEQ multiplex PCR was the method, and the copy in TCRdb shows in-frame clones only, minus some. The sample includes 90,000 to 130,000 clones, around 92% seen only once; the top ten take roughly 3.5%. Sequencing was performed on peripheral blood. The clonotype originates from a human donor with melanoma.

The CDR3 loop reads CASSGFSGSGYNEQFF. The CDR3 DNA is TGTGCCAGCAGTGGCTTTAGCGGGAGTGGATACAATGAGCAGTTCTTC. V and J are TRBV6-4 and TRBJ2-1; TRBD2 matches 9 bases. J gave up 4 bases and V 4 bases, and 8 bases lay outside the gene matches. The CDR3 spans 16 residues. The germline gives CDR1 MRHNA, CDR2 SNTAGT.